Below are 21 T cell receptor beta chains sequenced from a single sample in a study of beta chain features in type 1 diabetes. Investigators reverse transcribed all isolated RNA, so they sequenced expressed TCRB transcripts. The data were produced by immunoSEQ multiplex PCR, yet TCRdb's version contains in-frame clones alone and is incomplete. This table holds about 220,000 clones, under 13% found once. The sequenced sample was central memory CD4+ T cells from blood. The origin of the receptors is a man younger than 35 in good health.

In the case of this clone: An end of the junction differs from the germline gene, which may be a read error. The chain has TRBV2 and TRBJ2-5; TRBD1 matches 8 bases. Germline V gene data show CDR1 as SNHLY and CDR2 as FYNNEI. The CDR3 loop spans 11 amino acids. Written as DNA, the CDR3 is TGTGCCAGCACGTCAGGGGGCCTGATGGACTTC. Translating gives CASTSGGLMDF.

The chain recombines TRBV29-1 with TRBJ2-3, with 7 positions matching TRBD2. The CDR3 extends over 15 amino acids. J lost 5 bases, V lost 1 base, and 9 bases had no gene match. Per germline, CDR1 SQVTM and CDR2 ANQGSEA. CDR3 sequence (DNA): TGCAGCGTTGAAGTAGCGGCTAGCGGAAGAGATACGCAGTATTTT. It yields the protein CSVEVAASGRDTQYF.

This clone was counted between two and nine times. V gene TRBV5-1 combines with J gene TRBJ2-5, with 9 positions matching TRBD1. This CDR3 spans 14 amino acids. The V segment lost 5 bases and the J segment 4 bases; nucleotides outside the gene matches: 6. In germline, CDR1 is SGHRS, CDR2 YFSETQ. DNA for the CDR3: TGCGCCAGCAGGTTCGGACAGGGGCTAGAGACCCAGTACTTC. Amino acids: CASRFGQGLETQYF.

Here the CDR3 reads CASSPPILVARALGTDTQYF. DNA for the CDR3: TGTGCCAGCTCACCACCGATTCTCGTTGCCAGGGCCCTCGGCACAGATACGCAGTATTTT. The chain recombines TRBV18 with TRBJ2-3, with a weak D call TRBD1 (5 bases). Germline lookup yields CDR1 KGHSH and CDR2 LQKENI. The CDR3 is 20 residues long. Trimming removed 0 bases at V and 1 base at J, with 23 bases between.

Only a few counts were recorded for this clone. The chain carries TRBV7-3 and TRBJ2-3; D may be TRBD1 (6 bases). Trimming pared 5 bases from V and 0 bases from J, leaving 9 bases between. CDR3 length equals 14 residues. Germline V lookup: CDR1 SGHTA, CDR2 FQGTGA. CDR3 sequence reads: CASSQGSSTDTQYF. CDR3 nucleotide sequence: TGTGCCAGCAGCCAGGGGTCTAGCACAGATACGCAGTATTTT.

This clone was seen more than once but under ten times. V is TRBV5-4 and J is TRBJ2-1; tentative D call: TRBD2 (5 bases). The V and J ends lost 3 bases and 6 bases respectively, with 13 bases between them. This CDR3 spans 14 amino acids. The germline V gene has CDR1 SGHNT and CDR2 YYREEE (reference sequence). The CDR3 bases are TGTGCCAGCAGCTCGACAATAGCGTCCAATGAGCAGTTCTTC. Amino acid sequence: CASSSTIASNEQFF.

This clone appeared many times. Other DNA sequences in the sample encode the same CDR3. CDR3 sequence: CASSVEGQGSEQFF. CDR3 coding DNA: TGTGCCAGCAGCGTAGAGGGACAGGGATCTGAGCAGTTCTTC. This chain links TRBV9 with TRBJ2-1; 9 bases fit TRBD1. J gave up 9 bases and V 0 bases, and 4 bases lay outside the gene matches. The germline V gene has CDR1 SGDLS and CDR2 YYNGEE. This CDR3 comprises 14 residues.

The chain combines TRBV30 with TRBJ2-5, with D perhaps matching TRBD1 (6 bases). The J call is uncertain, as TRBJ2-7 better fits the DNA end. The V gene's germline CDR1 is GTSNPN and CDR2 SVGIG (reference sequence). The CDR3 has 11 amino acids. The CDR3 DNA reads TGTGCCGCAGAGCGAGGGGGCGAGCAGTACTTC. This translates into CAAERGGEQYF.

The CDR3 region has the DNA TGCGCCAGCAGCCAAGACCCCCGGGGTGAAAAACTGTTTTTT. This sequence encodes CASSQDPRGEKLFF. V usage is TRBV4-3 and J usage is TRBJ1-4; D not certain. Between the trimmed V and J ends, which lost 0 bases and 7 bases, there was a span of 9 bases. Germline V gene data show CDR1 as LGHNA and CDR2 as YSLEER. This CDR3 spans 14 amino acids.

This clone was picked up a small number of times. J is TRBJ1-6 and V is TRBV30; tentatively, D is TRBD1 (5 bases). CDR1 is GTSNPN and CDR2 is SVGIG in the germline V gene (reference sequence). The CDR3 spans 14 residues. Trimming left V 0 bases short and J 10 bases short, with 13 bases between. CDR3 sequence (DNA): TGTGCCTGGAGTGTGAATGGGGCTAGGTCACCCCTCCACTTT. This gives the protein CAWSVNGARSPLHF.

This clone was found a few times. V is TRBV2 and J is TRBJ2-1; D call uncertain. The germline V gene has CDR1 SNHLY and CDR2 FYNNEI. V was shortened by 7 bases and J by 7 bases, with 11 bases between the two germline ends. The length of the CDR3 is 12 residues. The CDR3 reads CASIEMSNEQFF. The CDR3 DNA follows: TGTGCCAGCATAGAAATGTCAAATGAGCAGTTCTTC.

The chain recombines TRBV28 with TRBJ1-4; a possible D gene is TRBD1 (5 bases). The ends were cut back, 7 bases at V and 5 bases at J, with 11 bases in the middle. The germline V gene has CDR1 MDHEN and CDR2 SYDVKM. This CDR3 region has 13 residues. Here the CDR3 reads CASTSTVNEKLFF. The CDR3 nucleotides read TGTGCCAGCACATCGACAGTCAATGAAAAACTGTTTTTT.

This clone was picked up a small number of times. This chain uses TRBV6-6 with TRBJ2-5; TRBD1 might be the D (5 bases). This CDR3 is 11 amino acids long. Trimming left V 6 bases short and J 7 bases short, with 9 bases between. CDR1 is MNHNY and CDR2 is SVGAGI in the germline V gene (reference sequence). CDR3 loop: CASSRDRTQYF. For the CDR3, the DNA is TGTGCCAGCAGCAGGGATAGGACCCAGTACTTC.

The V gene is TRBV10-3, the J gene TRBJ2-2; the D gene is possibly TRBD2 (5 bases). The V and J ends lost 3 bases and 2 bases respectively, with 7 bases between them. CDR1 is ENHRY and CDR2 is SYGVKD in the germline V gene. The CDR3 has 14 residues. The CDR3 protein is CAISEGRNTGELFF. The CDR3, as DNA: TGTGCCATCAGTGAAGGGAGAAACACCGGGGAGCTGTTTTTT.

The chain recombines TRBV19 with TRBJ2-3; 8 bases match TRBD1. V dropped 6 bases and J dropped 7; count of bases not matched to a gene: 12. CDR1 and CDR2 (germline): LNHDA, SQIVND (reference sequence). This CDR3 region has 15 residues. The CDR3 DNA follows: TGTGCCAGTAGCCCGGACAGGGCGATTTCAAATACGCAGTATTTT. Amino acids: CASSPDRAISNTQYF. Filled out from reference TRBV19 and TRBJ2-3, the complete variable domain reads DGGITQSPKYLFRKEGQNVTLSCEQNLNHDAMYWYRQDPGQGLRLIYYSQIVNDFQKGDIAEGYSVSREKKESFPLTVTSAQKNPTAFYLCASSPDRAISNTQYFGPGTRLTVL.

This chain uses TRBV7-2 with TRBJ2-5, with D unclear. V lost 1 base and J lost 5, with 8 bases in between. Germline loops: CDR1 SGHTA, CDR2 FQGNSA. CDR3 length equals 13 residues. CDR3 amino acids: CASSLGPVETQYF. The CDR3 DNA sequence: TGTGCCAGCAGCTTAGGACCCGTGGAGACCCAGTACTTC.

The rearrangement joins TRBV5-1 to TRBJ1-1, with TRBD1 as a possible D gene (5 bases). Trimming shortened V by 1 base and J by 1 base, and 11 bases separated the two germline ends. This CDR3 comprises 15 residues. Germline V gene sequence: CDR1 SGHRS, CDR2 YFSETQ. CDR3 loop: CASSLLGTGNTEAFF. CDR3 DNA: TGCGCCAGCAGCTTGTTAGGGACGGGGAACACTGAAGCTTTCTTT.

This clone was counted between two and nine times. This rearrangement joins TRBV25-1 to TRBJ2-5, with TRBD2 matching over 7 bases. The germline V gene has CDR1 MGHDK and CDR2 SYGVNS. J lost 5 bases, V lost 0 bases, and 6 bases had no gene match. The CDR3 extends over 15 amino acids. The CDR3: CASSEYRGDDETQYF. The CDR3 DNA is TGTGCCAGCAGTGAATATCGGGGGGATGACGAGACCCAGTACTTC. The complete variable domain, with remaining parts taken from reference TRBV25-1 and TRBJ2-5, reads EADIYQTPRYLVIGTGKKITLECSQTMGHDKMYWYQQDPGMELHLIHYSYGVNSTEKGDLSSESTVSRIRTEHFPLTLESARPSHTSQYLCASSEYRGDDETQYFGPGTRLLVL.

This chain links TRBV27 with TRBJ2-7, with no clear D. V shed 6 bases and J shed 0 bases, with 15 bases lying between them. Germline V gene sequence: CDR1 MNHEY, CDR2 SMNVEV (reference sequence). This CDR3 is 15 amino acids long. Written as DNA, the CDR3 is TGTGCCAGCAGCCCGATTGAGAGCTCCTCCTACGAGCAGTACTTC. This gives the protein CASSPIESSSYEQYF.

This clone was seen a few times. The rearrangement uses TRBV30 and TRBJ2-7, with TRBD2 as a possible D gene (5 bases). The CDR3 is made up of 16 amino acids. Germline loops: CDR1 GTSNPN, CDR2 SVGIG (reference sequence). The V end was cut by 2 bases, the J end by 1 base, with 18 bases between. The CDR3 DNA follows: TGTGCCTGGAGTCGGGGTAGCTCTGGTGGATCCTACGAGCAGTACTTC. Translated, it gives CAWSRGSSGGSYEQYF.

The gene calls are TRBV29-1 and TRBJ2-1; 7 nucleotides line up with TRBD2. V trimming: 7 bases; J trimming: 3 bases; junction bases outside the gene matches: 9. Germline assignment: CDR1 SQVTM and CDR2 ANQGSEA. The CDR3 has 14 amino acids. CDR3 sequence reads: CSGVGGRNYNEQFF. Written as DNA, the CDR3 is TGCAGCGGGGTTGGCGGGAGAAACTACAATGAGCAGTTCTTC.